This T cell receptor beta chain is drawn from a study of low-dose radiotherapy and immunotherapy resistance in tumors. Overall study context: Fractions of 1 Gy went to Cohort 2 every two weeks, for 13 Gy over 26 weeks.

Alpha- and beta-chain coverage of first-strand cDNA came from TRAV- and TRBV-specific primers. It was with a constant-region primer and a V-primer adapter that TCRs were amplified over around 20 PCR cycles. TCRdb redid the calling of the reads with MiXCR, one entry per CDR3 protein. The sample has tens of thousands of distinct CDR3 sequences; approximately 26% are singletons. Time point defined: before trial treatment. The germline V gene has CDR1 SNHLY and CDR2 FYNNEI. V was trimmed by 3 bases and J by 3 bases, leaving 8 bases between them. CDR3 length: 14 amino acids. The receptor was derived from a male donor with prostate cancer. The sequenced sample was PBMCs, obtained before treatment. The V gene is TRBV2, the J gene TRBJ2-2; weak D call: TRBD1 (6 bases). Here the CDR3 DNA reads TGTGCCAGCAGTGATCAGGGGTACACCGGGGAGCTGTTTTTT. It yields the protein CASSDQGYTGELFF.